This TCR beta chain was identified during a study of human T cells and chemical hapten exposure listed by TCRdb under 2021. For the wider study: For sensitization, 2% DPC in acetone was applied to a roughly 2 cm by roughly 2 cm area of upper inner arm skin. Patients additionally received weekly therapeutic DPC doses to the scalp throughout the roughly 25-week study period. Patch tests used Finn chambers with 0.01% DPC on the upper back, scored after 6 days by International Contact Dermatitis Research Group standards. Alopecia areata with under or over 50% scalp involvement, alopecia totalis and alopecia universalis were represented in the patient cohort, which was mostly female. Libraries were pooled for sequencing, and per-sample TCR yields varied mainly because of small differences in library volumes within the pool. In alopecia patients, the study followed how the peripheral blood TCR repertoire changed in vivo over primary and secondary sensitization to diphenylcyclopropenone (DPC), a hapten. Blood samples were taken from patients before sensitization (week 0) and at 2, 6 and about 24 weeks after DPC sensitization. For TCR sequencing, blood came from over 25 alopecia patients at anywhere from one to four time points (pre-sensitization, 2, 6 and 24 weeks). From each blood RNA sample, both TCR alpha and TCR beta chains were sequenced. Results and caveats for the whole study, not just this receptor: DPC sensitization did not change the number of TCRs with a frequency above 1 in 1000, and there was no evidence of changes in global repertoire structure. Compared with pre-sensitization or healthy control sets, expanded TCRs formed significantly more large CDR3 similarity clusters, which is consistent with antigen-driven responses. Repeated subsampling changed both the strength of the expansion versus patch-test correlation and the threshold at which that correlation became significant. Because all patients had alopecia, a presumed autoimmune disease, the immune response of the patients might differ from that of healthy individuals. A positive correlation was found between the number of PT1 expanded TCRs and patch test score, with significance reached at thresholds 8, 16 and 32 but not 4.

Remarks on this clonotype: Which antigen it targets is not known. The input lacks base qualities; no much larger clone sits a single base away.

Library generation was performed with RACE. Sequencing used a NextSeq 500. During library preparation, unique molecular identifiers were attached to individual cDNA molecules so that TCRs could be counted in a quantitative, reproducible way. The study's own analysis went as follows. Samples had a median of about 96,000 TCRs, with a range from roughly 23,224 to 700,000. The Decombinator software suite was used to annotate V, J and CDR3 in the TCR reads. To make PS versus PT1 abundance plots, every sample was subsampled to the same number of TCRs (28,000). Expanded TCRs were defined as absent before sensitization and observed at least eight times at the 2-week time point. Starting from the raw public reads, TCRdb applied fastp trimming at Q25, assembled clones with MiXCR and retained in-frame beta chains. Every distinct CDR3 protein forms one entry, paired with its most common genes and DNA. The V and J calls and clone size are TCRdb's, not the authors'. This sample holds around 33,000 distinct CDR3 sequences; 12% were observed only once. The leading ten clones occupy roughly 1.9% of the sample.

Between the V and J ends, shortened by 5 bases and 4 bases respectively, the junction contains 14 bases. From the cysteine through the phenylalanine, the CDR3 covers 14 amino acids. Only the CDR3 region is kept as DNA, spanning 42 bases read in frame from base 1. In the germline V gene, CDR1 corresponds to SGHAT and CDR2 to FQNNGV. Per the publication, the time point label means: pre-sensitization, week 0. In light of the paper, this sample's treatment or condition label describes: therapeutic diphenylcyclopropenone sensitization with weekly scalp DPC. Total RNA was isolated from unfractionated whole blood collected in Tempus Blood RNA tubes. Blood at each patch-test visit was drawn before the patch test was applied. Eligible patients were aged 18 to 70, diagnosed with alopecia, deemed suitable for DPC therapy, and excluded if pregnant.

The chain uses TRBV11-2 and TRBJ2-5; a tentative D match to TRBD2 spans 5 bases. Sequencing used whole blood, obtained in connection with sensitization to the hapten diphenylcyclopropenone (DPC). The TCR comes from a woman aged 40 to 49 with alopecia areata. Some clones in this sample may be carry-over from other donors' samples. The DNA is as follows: TGTGCCAGCAGCCCCGCCCGGGGAATAGAGACCCAGTACTTC. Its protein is CASSPARGIETQYF.